The 18 T cell receptor beta chains in this list originate from one sample, sequenced in a study of breast tumors, draining lymph nodes, adjacent tissues. Samples came from axillary lymph nodes draining the breast cancer. MiXCR, run by TCRdb on the multiplex PCR reads, gives a single entry per CDR3 protein. The table includes 200,000 or so distinct CDR3 sequences, roughly 31% detected once. What was sequenced was axillary lymph node tissue. The source of these receptors is a female donor with breast cancer. Some clones in this sample may be carry-over from other donors' samples.

On this clonotype itself: A much larger clone differs from this one at a single base, so this may be a read error. This sequence joins TRBV5-4 and TRBJ2-3; TRBD2 matches at 9 bases. The CDR3 sequence is 16 residues long. Germline CDR1 reads SGHNT; CDR2 reads YYREEE (reference sequence). CDR3 in amino acids: CAGRTGAGGSTDTQYF. In nucleotides, the CDR3 is TGTGCCGGCAGAACTGGGGCGGGAGGGTCCACAGATACGCAGTATTTT.

This clonotype appeared a few times. With a much larger clone just one base away, this may be a read error. J is TRBJ2-7 and V is TRBV10-2; 7 bases fit TRBD2. The length of the CDR3 is 15 residues. CDR1 and CDR2 from the germline V gene are WSHSY and SAAADI. The CDR3 region is CASSEWGGSSYGQYF. The CDR3 DNA reads TGCGCCAGCAGTGAGTGGGGGGGGAGCTCCTACGGGCAGTACTTC.

About this clonotype itself: The DNA is left out, because the CDR3 cannot be placed on it with certainty; the CDR3 is given as TCRdb lists it. The chain has TRBV9 and TRBJ1-6; the D call of TRBD1 is as the table states it, not checked on the DNA. The CDR3 spans 15 residues, counting both ends. Germline CDR1 and CDR2: SGDLS and YYNGEE. The CDR3 sequence: CASSVGGGTNSPPHF.

V usage is TRBV7-3 and J usage is TRBJ2-5; D is possibly TRBD2 (5 bases). CDR3 length: 14 amino acids. In germline, CDR1 is SGHTA, CDR2 FQGTGA. The germline V and J ends were trimmed by 4 bases and 2 bases, with 11 bases remaining between them. In DNA, the CDR3 is TGTGCCAGCAGCTACGGGATTTTTCAAGAGACCCAGTACTTC. The encoded protein is CASSYGIFQETQYF.

This clonotype was observed many times. For the CDR3, the DNA is TGTGCCAGCAGTAACCCGAGTCCTGATACGCAGTATTTT. Translated: CASSNPSPDTQYF. This chain uses TRBV28 with TRBJ2-3; D unclear. The CDR3 runs to 13 residues. CDR1 and CDR2 from the germline V gene are MDHEN and SYDVKM. Trimming removed 5 bases from V and 6 bases from J, with 12 bases in between.

This clonotype was recorded at least ten times. V is TRBV19 and J is TRBJ1-5; 11 bases line up with TRBD1. V shed 3 bases and J 2 bases; nucleotides not matched to a gene: 6. Per germline, CDR1 LNHDA and CDR2 SQIVND (reference sequence). The CDR3 sequence is 17 residues long. The CDR3 loop is CASSIWTGGVGNQPQHF. As DNA, the CDR3 is TGTGCCAGTAGTATTTGGACAGGGGGCGTCGGCAATCAGCCCCAGCATTTT.

This clonotype was recorded at least ten times. This chain links TRBV20-1 with TRBJ1-3; D ambiguous. Germline CDR1 is DFQATT and CDR2 is SNEGSKA (reference sequence). The CDR3 is made up of 14 amino acids. Between the trimmed V and J ends, which lost 0 bases and 0 bases, there was a span of 6 bases. The CDR3 is CSARDPTSGNTIYF. The CDR3 region has the DNA TGCAGTGCTAGAGACCCGACCTCTGGAAACACCATATATTTT.

The rearrangement uses TRBV6-5 and TRBJ2-3; D is unclear. The CDR3 extends over 14 amino acids. Germline values: CDR1 MNHEY, CDR2 SVGAGI. Deletions cut 0 bases from V and 6 bases from J, with 10 bases between. CDR3 residues: CASSYSSPMDTQYF. CDR3 DNA sequence: TGTGCCAGCAGTTACTCGAGCCCAATGGATACGCAGTATTTT.

The rearrangement uses TRBV6-1 and TRBJ2-7; D is unresolved. V was trimmed by 7 bases and J by 3 bases, leaving 16 bases between them. Germline CDR1 is MNHNS and CDR2 is SASEGT. The CDR3 length is 14 residues. The CDR3 DNA sequence: TGTGCCAGCATGCTCGTCGGCAGCGACTACGAGCAGTACTTC. This gives the protein CASMLVGSDYEQYF.

Ten or more counts support this clonotype. The V gene is TRBV15, the J gene TRBJ1-6; TRBD1 aligns across 11 bases. Per the germline V gene, CDR1 is LNHNV and CDR2 is YYDKDF (reference sequence). The CDR3 length is 18 residues. Trimming cost V 2 bases and J 9 bases; bases outside gene matches: 12. CDR3 loop: CATSRNPPGQGVGSPLHF. CDR3 coding DNA: TGTGCCACCAGCAGAAATCCTCCGGGACAGGGGGTGGGTTCACCCCTCCACTTT. Combining the CDR3 with reference TRBV15 and TRBJ1-6 gives the whole variable domain DAMVIQNPRYQVTQFGKPVTLSCSQTLNHNVMYWYQQKSSQAPKLLFHYYDKDFNNEADTPDNFQSRRPNTSFCFLDIRSPGLGDTAMYLCATSRNPPGQGVGSPLHFGNGTRLTVT.

With regard to this clonotype: The conserved closing phenylalanine or tryptophan is absent in this CDR3, likely reflecting a read error. Because the CDR3's place on the DNA is in doubt, the DNA is left out and the CDR3 is given as listed by TCRdb. The chain couples TRBV7-2 to TRBJ2-1; no check of the table's D call, TRBD2, against the DNA was made. The CDR3 numbers 14 amino acids, ends counted. Germline values: CDR1 SGHTA, CDR2 FQGNSA. CDR3 in amino acids: CASSRTSGRTEQTL.

About this clonotype: This sequence may be a read error, since a much larger clone differs from it by one base. The V and J genes are TRBV9 and TRBJ2-5, with 9 bases lining up with TRBD2. Per the germline V gene, CDR1 is SGDLS and CDR2 is YYNGEE. CDR3 length: 14 amino acids. The chain's CDR3 is CASGVVAGEETQSF. DNA of the CDR3: TGTGCCAGCGGCGTAGTAGCGGGAGAGGAGACCCAGTCCTTC. Supplemented by reference TRBV9 and TRBJ2-5, the full variable domain reads DSGVTQTPKHLITATGQRVTLRCSPRSGDLSVYWYQQSLDQGLQFLIQYYNGEERAKGNILERFSAQQFPDLHSELNLSSLELGDSALYFCASGVVAGEETQSFGPGTRLLVL.

In regard to this clonotype: This may arise from a read error, as a much more abundant clone is one base away. V usage is TRBV5-6 and J usage is TRBJ2-6, with 8 bases lining up with TRBD1. The CDR3 covers 17 residues. CDR1 is SGHDT and CDR2 is YYEEEE in the germline V gene. CDR3 bases: TGTGCCAGCAGCTCGGGACAGGTTCCCTCTGGGACCAACGTCCTGACTTTC. It translates to CASSSGQVPSGTNVLTF.

This clonotype came up once. The chain recombines TRBV14 with TRBJ1-4; weak D call: TRBD1 (5 bases). Trimming shortened V by 0 bases and J by 0 bases, and 14 bases separated the two germline ends. The CDR3 spans 18 residues. Germline V gene sequence: CDR1 SGHDN, CDR2 FVKESK. The CDR3, as DNA: TGTGCCAGCAGCCAAGATTGGGGTGGGGGGGCAACTAATGAAAAACTGTTTTTT. This encodes CASSQDWGGGATNEKLFF. The entire variable domain, with the rest obtained from reference TRBV14 and TRBJ1-4, is as follows: EAGVTQFPSHSVIEKGQTVTLRCDPISGHDNLYWYRRVMGKEIKFLLHFVKESKQDESGMPNNRFLAERTGGTYSTLKVQPAELEDSGVYFCASSQDWGGGATNEKLFFGSGTQLSVL.

In the case of this clonotype: This clone may be a read error of a much larger clone one base away. The CDR3 loop reads CASSSGLQDAGELFF. The CDR3 nucleotides read TGTGCCAGCTCATCAGGGCTTCAGGACGCCGGGGAGCTGTTTTTT. J is TRBJ2-2 and V is TRBV18; tentatively, D is TRBD1 (5 bases). Germline-derived CDR1 and CDR2 are KGHSH and LQKENI. The CDR3 is 15 amino acids. Trimming cost V 5 bases and J 6 bases, with 16 bases left between them.

Concerning this clonotype: It may be a read error: a sequence one base away is much more abundant. V is TRBV5-4 and J is TRBJ2-1; D gene uncertain. CDR3 length equals 16 residues. Germline assignment: CDR1 SGHNT and CDR2 YYREEE (reference sequence). CDR3 region: CASSLVQSSSHNEQFF. CDR3 nucleotide sequence: TGTGCCAGCAGCTTGGTACAGTCCAGCTCCCACAATGAGCAGTTCTTC.

About this clonotype itself: A much larger clonotype is one base distant, so this may be a read error. The chain carries TRBV19 and TRBJ1-5; D is unclear. The length of the CDR3 is 15 residues. The V end was cut by 3 bases, the J end by 0 bases, with 9 bases between. Per germline, CDR1 LNHDA and CDR2 SQIVND (reference sequence). The CDR3 here is CASSMGTTSNQPQHF. As DNA, the CDR3 is TGTGCCAGTAGTATGGGTACAACTAGCAATCAGCCCCAGCATTTT.

This rearrangement joins TRBV3-1 to TRBJ2-5; no clear D. Trimming removed 1 base at V and 3 bases at J, with 9 bases between. This CDR3 is built from 14 residues. CDR1 is LGHDT, CDR2 YNNKEL, per germline (reference sequence). The CDR3 DNA reads as TGTGCCAGCAGCCAAGGTATACTTAAAGAGACCCAGTACTTC. Protein: CASSQGILKETQYF.